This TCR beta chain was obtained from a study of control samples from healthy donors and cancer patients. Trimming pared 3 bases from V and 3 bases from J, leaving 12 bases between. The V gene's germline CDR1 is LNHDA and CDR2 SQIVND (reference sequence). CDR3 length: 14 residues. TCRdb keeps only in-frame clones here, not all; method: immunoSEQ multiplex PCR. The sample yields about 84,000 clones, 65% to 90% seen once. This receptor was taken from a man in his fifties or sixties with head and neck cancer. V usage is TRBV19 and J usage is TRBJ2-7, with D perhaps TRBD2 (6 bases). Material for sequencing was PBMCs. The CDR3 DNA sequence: TGTGCCAGTAGTATTAGGCGGGATGGCTACGAGCAGTACTTC. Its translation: CASSIRRDGYEQYF.